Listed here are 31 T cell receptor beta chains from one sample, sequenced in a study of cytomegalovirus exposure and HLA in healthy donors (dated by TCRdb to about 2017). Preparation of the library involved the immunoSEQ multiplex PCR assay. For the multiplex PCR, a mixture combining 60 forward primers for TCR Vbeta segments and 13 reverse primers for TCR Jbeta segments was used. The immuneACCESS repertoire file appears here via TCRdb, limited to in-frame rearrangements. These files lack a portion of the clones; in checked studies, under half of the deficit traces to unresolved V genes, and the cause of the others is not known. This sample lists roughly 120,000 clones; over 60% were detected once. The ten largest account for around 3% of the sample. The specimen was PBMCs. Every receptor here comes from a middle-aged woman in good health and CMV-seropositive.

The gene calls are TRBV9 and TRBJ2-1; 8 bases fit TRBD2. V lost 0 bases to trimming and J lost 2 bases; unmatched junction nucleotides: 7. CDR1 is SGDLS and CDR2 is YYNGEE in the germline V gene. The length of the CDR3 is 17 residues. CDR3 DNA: TGTGCCAGCAGCGTAGGGGTAGCGGGAACTCCCTACAATGAGCAGTTCTTC. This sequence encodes CASSVGVAGTPYNEQFF.

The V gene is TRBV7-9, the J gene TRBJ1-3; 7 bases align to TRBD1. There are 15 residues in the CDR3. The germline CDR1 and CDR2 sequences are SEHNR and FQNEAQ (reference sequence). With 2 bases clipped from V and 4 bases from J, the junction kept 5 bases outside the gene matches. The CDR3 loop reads CASSLPGGGGNTIYF. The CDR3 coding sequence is TGTGCCAGCAGCTTACCAGGGGGAGGAGGAAACACCATATATTTT.

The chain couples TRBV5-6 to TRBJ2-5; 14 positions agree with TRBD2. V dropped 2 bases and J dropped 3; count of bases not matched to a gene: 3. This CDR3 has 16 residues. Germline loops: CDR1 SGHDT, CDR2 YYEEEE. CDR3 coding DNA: TGTGCCAGCAGCTTTCCGGGACTAGCGGGGGAAGAGACCCAGTACTTC. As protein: CASSFPGLAGEETQYF. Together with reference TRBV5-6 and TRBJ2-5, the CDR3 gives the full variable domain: DAGVTQSPTHLIKTRGQQVTLRCSPKSGHDTVSWYQQALGQGPQFIFQYYEEEERQRGNFPDRFSGHQFPNYSSELNVNALLLGDSALYLCASSFPGLAGEETQYFGPGTRLLVL.

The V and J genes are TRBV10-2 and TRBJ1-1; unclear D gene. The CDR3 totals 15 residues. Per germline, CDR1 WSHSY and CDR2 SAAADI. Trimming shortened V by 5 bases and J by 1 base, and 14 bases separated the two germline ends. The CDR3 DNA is TGCGCCAGCAGTAGGGAGGGCCTGGGGAACACTGAAGCTTTCTTT. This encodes CASSREGLGNTEAFF.

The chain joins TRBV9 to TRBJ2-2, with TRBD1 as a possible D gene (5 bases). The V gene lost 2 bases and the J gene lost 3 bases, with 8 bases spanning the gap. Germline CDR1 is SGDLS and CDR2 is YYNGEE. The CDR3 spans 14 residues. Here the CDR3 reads CASSVLGDTGELFF. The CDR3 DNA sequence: TGTGCCAGCAGCGTTTTAGGGGACACCGGGGAGCTGTTTTTT.

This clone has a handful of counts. DNA for the CDR3: TGTGCCTGGAGTGTAGAAAGCAATAGCAATCAGCCCCAGCATTTT. Residues: CAWSVESNSNQPQHF. The V gene is TRBV30, the J gene TRBJ1-5; D uncertain. This CDR3 region has 15 residues. In germline, CDR1 is GTSNPN, CDR2 SVGIG (reference sequence). Trimming took 0 bases from V and 0 from J, leaving 9 bases between them.

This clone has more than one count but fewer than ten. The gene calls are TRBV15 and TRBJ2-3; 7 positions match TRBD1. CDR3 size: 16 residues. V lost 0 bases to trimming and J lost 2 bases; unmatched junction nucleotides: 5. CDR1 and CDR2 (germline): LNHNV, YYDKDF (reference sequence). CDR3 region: CATSRETGSNTDTQYF. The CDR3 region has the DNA TGTGCCACCAGCAGAGAGACAGGGTCCAACACAGATACGCAGTATTTT.

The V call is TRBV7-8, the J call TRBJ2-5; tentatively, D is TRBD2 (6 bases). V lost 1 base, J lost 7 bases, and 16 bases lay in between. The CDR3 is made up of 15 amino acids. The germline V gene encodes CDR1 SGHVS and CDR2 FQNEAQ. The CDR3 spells CASSLGIGSEGTQYF. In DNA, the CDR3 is TGTGCCAGCAGCTTAGGGATAGGATCGGAGGGGACCCAGTACTTC. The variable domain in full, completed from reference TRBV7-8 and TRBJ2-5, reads GAGVSQSPRYKVAKRGQDVALRCDPISGHVSLFWYQQALGQGPEFLTYFQNEAQLDKSGLPSDRFFAERPEGSVSTLKIQRTQQEDSAVYLCASSLGIGSEGTQYFGPGTRLLVL.

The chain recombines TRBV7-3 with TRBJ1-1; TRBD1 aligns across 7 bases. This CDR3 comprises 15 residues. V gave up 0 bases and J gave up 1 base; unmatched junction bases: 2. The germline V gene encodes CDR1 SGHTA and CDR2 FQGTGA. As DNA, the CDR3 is TGTGCCAGCAGCTTAACGACAGGGAAGAACACTGAAGCTTTCTTT. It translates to CASSLTTGKNTEAFF.

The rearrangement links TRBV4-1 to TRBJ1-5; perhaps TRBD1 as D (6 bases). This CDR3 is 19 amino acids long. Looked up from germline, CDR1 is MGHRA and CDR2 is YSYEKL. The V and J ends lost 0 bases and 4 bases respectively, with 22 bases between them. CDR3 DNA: TGCGCCAGCAGCCAAGAGAACTACAGGGACGGGCTAGCAAATCAGCCCCAGCATTTT. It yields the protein CASSQENYRDGLANQPQHF.

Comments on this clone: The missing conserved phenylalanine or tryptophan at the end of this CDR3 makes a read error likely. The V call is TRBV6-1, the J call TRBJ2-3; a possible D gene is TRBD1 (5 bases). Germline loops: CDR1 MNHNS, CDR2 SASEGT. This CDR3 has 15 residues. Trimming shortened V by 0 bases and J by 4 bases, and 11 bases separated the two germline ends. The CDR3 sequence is CASSEAIGRADTQYV. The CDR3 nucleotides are TGTGCCAGCAGTGAAGCTATCGGCAGGGCAGATACGCAGTATGTT.

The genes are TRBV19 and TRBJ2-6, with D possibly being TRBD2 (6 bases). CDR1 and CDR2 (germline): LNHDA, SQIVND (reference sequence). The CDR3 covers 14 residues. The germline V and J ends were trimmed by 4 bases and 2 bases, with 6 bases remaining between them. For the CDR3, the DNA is TGTGCCAGTAGTAGGGGGGCTGGGGCCAACGTCCTGACTTTC. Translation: CASSRGAGANVLTF.

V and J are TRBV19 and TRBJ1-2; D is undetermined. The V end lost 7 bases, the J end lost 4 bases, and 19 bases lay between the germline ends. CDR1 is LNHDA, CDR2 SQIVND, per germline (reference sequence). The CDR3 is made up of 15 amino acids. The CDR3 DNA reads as TGTGCCAGTACCGTTGGACGGGGAGGGTTCTATGGCTACACCTTC. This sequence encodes CASTVGRGGFYGYTF.

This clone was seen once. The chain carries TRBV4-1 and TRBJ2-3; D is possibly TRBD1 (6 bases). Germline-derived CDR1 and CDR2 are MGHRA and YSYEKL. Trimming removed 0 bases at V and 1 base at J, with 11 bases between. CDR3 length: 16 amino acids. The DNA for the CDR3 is TGCGCCAGCAGCCAAGAAGGGGGACGGCGCACAGATACGCAGTATTTT. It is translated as CASSQEGGRRTDTQYF.

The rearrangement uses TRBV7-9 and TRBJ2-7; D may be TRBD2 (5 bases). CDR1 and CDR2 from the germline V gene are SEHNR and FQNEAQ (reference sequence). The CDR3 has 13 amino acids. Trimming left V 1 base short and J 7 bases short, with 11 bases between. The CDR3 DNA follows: TGTGCCAGCAGCTTAGATCGGCAGCGGGAGCAGTACTTC. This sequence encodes CASSLDRQREQYF.

CDR3 bases: TGTGCCAGCAGCCAAGATTCGACTAGCGGCTTCTACGAGCAGTACTTC. Translated, it gives CASSQDSTSGFYEQYF. The V and J genes are TRBV4-2 and TRBJ2-7; 9 bases agree with TRBD2. The CDR3 runs to 16 residues. The germline CDR1 and CDR2 sequences are LGHNA and YNFKEQ. V shed 0 bases and J 3 bases; nucleotides not matched to a gene: 6.

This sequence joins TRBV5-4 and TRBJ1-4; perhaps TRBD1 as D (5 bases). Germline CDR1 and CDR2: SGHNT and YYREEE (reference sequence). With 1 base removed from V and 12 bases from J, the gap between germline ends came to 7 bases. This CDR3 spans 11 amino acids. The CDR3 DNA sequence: TGTGCCAGCAGCTTGTGGGGGGAACTGTTTTTT. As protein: CASSLWGELFF.

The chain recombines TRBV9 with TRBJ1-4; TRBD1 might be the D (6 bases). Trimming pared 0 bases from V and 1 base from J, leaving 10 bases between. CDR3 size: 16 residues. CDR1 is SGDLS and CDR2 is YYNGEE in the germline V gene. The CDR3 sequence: CASSVGPTGTNEKLFF. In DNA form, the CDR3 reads TGTGCCAGCAGCGTAGGCCCGACAGGAACTAATGAAAAACTGTTTTTT.

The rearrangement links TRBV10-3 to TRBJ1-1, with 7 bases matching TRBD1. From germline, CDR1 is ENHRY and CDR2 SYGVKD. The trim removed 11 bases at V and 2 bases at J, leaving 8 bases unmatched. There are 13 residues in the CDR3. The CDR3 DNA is TGTGCCGGGGGAACAGGGGAAAACACTGAAGCTTTCTTT. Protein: CAGGTGENTEAFF.

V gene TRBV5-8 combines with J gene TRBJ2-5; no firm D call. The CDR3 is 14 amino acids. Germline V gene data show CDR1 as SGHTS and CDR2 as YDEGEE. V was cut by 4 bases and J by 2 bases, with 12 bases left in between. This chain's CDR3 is CASSTRTLQETQYF. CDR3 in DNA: TGTGCCAGCAGCACGAGAACTCTGCAAGAGACCCAGTACTTC.

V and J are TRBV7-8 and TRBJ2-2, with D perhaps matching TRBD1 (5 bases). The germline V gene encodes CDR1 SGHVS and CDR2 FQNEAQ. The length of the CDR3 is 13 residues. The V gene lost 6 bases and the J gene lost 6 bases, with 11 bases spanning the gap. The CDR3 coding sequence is TGTGCCAGCAGGCAAGACAGTGCCGGGGAGCTGTTTTTT. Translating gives CASRQDSAGELFF.

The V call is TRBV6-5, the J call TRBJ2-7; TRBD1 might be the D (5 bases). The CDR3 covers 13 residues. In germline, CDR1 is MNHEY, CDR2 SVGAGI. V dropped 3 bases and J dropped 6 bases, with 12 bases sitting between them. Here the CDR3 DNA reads TGTGCCAGCAGTTATGGTGGGGCCGTCGAGCAGTACTTC. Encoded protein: CASSYGGAVEQYF.

CDR3 bases: TGTGCCATCAGTAACAGGGGACCCTCCACAGATACGCAGTATTTT. Translating it yields CAISNRGPSTDTQYF. The rearrangement links TRBV10-3 to TRBJ2-3; 7 bases are shared with TRBD1. The CDR3 extends over 15 amino acids. The V gene end was trimmed by 5 bases and the J gene end by 2 bases; junction bases not matched to a gene: 7. CDR1 ENHRY and CDR2 SYGVKD come from the germline V gene.

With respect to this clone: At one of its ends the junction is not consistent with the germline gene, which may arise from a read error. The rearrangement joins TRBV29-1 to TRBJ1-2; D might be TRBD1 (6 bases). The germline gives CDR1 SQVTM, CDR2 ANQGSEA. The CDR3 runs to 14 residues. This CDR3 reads CSVSTGTDGYVYTF. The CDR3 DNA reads TGCAGCGTTTCAACAGGGACCGACGGCTATGTCTACACCTTC.

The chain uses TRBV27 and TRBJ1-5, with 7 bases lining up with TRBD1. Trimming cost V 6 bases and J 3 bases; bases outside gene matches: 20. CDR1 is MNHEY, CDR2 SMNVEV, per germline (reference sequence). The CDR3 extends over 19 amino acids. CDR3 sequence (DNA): TGTGCCAGCAGCCGACAAGACCGGGACAGAGCCTTTCCCAATCAGCCCCAGCATTTT. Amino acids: CASSRQDRDRAFPNQPQHF.

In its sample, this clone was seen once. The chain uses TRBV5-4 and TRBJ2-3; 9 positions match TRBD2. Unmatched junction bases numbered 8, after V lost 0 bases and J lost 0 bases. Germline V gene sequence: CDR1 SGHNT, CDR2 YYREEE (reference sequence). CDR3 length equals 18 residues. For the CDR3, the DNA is TGTGCCAGCAGCTTGGCGAGGACTAGCGTCTCTAGCACAGATACGCAGTATTTT. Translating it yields CASSLARTSVSSTDTQYF.

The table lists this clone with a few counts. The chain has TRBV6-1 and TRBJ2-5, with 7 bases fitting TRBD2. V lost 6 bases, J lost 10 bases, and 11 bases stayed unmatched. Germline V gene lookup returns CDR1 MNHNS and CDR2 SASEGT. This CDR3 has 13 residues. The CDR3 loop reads CASRDSGSPSQYF. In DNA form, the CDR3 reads TGTGCCAGCAGAGATAGCGGGTCCCCAAGCCAGTACTTC.

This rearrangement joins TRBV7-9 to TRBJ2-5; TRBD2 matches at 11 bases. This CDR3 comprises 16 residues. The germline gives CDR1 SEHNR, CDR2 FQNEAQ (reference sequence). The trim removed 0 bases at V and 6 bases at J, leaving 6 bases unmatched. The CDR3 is CASSLASGGAIKTQYF. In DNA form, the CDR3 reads TGTGCCAGCAGCTTAGCTAGCGGGGGGGCTATAAAGACCCAGTACTTC.

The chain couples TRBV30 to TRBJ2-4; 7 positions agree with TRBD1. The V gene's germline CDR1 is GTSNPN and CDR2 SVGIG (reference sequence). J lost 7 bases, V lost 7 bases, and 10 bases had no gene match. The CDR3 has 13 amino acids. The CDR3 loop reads CAYGTEGRNIQYF. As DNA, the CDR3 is TGTGCCTACGGGACAGAGGGGCGGAACATTCAGTACTTC. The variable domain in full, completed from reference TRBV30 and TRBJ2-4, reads SQTIHQWPATLVQPVGSPLSLECTVEGTSNPNLYWYRQAAGRGLQLLFYSVGIGQISSEVPQNLSASRPQDRQFILSSKKLLLSDSGFYLCAYGTEGRNIQYFGAGTRLSVL.

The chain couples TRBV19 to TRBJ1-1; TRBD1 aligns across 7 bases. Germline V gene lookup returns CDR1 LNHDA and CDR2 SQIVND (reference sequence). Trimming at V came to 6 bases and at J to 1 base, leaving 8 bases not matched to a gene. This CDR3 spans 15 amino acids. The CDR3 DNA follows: TGTGCCAGTAGCGAGACAGGGTATGGGAACACTGAAGCTTTCTTT. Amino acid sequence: CASSETGYGNTEAFF.

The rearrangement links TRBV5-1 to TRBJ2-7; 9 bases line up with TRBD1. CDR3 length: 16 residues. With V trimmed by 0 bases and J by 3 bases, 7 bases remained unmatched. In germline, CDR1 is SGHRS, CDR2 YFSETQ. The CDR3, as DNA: TGCGCCAGCAGCTTGGCCCCGGGACAGGGAATCTACGAGCAGTACTTC. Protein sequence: CASSLAPGQGIYEQYF.